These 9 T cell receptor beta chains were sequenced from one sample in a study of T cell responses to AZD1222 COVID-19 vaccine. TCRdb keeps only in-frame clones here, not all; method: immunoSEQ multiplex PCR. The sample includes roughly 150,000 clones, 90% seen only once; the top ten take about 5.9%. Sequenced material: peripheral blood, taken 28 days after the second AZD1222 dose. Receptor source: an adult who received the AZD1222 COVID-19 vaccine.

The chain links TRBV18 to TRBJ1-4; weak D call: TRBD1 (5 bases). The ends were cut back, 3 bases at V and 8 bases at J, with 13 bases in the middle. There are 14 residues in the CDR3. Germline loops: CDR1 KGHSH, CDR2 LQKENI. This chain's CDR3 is CASSPARDGEKLFF. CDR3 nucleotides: TGTGCCAGCTCACCGGCAAGGGACGGCGAAAAACTGTTTTTT.

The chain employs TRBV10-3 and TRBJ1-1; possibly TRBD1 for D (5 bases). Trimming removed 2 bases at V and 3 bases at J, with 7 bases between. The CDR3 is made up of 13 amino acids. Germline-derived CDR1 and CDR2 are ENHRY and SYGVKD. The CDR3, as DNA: TGTGCCATCAGTGAGGGGGGAGACACTGAAGCTTTCTTT. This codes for CAISEGGDTEAFF.

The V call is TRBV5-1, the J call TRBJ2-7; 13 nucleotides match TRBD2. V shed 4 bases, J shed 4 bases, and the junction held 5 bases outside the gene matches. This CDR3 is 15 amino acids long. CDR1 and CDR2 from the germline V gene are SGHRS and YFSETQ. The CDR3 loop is CASSPGTSGEYEQYF. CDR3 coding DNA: TGCGCCAGCAGCCCCGGGACTAGCGGGGAATACGAGCAGTACTTC.

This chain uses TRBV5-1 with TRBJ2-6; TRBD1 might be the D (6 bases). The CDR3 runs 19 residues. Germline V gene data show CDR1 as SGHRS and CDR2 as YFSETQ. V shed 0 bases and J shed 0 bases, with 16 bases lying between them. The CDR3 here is CASSLVGGTQFSGANVLTF. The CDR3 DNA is TGCGCCAGCAGCTTGGTGGGTGGGACACAATTCTCTGGGGCCAACGTCCTGACTTTC.

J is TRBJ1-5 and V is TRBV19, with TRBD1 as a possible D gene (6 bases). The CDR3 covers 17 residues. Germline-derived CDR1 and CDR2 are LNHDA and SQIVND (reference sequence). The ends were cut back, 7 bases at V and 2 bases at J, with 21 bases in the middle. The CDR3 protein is CASTGLAGGQGNQPQHF. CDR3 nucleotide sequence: TGTGCCAGTACGGGCCTTGCGGGGGGCCAAGGCAATCAGCCCCAGCATTTT.

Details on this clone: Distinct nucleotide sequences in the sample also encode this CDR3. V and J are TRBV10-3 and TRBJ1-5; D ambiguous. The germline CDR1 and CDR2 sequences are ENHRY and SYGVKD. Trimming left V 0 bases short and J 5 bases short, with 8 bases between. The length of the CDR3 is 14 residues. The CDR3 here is CAISESPGDQPQHF. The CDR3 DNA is TGTGCCATCAGTGAGTCGCCCGGAGATCAGCCCCAGCATTTT.

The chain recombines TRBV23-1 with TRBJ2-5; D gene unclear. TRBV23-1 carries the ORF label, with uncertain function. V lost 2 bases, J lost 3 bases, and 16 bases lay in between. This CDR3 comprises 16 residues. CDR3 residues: CASSQRKRLTEETQYF. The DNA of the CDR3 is TGCGCCAGCAGTCAAAGGAAGAGGTTGACTGAAGAGACCCAGTACTTC.

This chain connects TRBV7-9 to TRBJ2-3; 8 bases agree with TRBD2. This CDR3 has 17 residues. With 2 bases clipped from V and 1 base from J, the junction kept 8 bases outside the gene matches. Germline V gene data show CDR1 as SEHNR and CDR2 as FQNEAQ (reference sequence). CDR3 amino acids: CASSLFLRGDGTDTQYF. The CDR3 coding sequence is TGTGCCAGCAGCTTATTCCTGCGGGGGGACGGCACAGATACGCAGTATTTT.

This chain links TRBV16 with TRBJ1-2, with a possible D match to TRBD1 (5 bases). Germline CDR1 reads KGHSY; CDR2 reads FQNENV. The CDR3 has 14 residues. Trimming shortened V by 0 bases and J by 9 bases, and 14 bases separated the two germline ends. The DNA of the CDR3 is TGTGCCAGCAGCCAATCAGGGACCGGGCCCAGCTACACCTTC. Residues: CASSQSGTGPSYTF.